Below, 25 T cell receptor beta chains from the same sample are listed, as sequenced in a study of beta chain features in type 1 diabetes (dated by TCRdb to the late 2010s). For these receptors, no antigen is known. General findings and caveats noted by the study authors: A moderate but significant shortening of TCRB CDR3 length was observed in type 1 diabetes patients in all four CD4+ subsets.

The library was prepared using the immunoSEQ multiplex PCR assay. All of the isolated RNA was reverse transcribed with the High Capacity cDNA Reverse Transcription Kit, so expressed TCRB transcripts were sequenced. This immuneACCESS table, as held by TCRdb, lists in-frame sequences with V and J called but not all clones. Of the missing ones, under half trace to an unresolved V gene in checked studies; the others have no known cause. The sample table shows about 270,000 clones, and over 11% are seen once. The leading ten clones occupy 0.015% to 0.02% of the sample. Sequenced: naive CD4+ T cells from blood. The label giving this sample's cell subset or site can be read as: true naive CD4+ T cells. The source of these receptors is a man aged 25 to 40 with type 1 diabetes.

The chain links TRBV28 to TRBJ2-4; D gene unclear. Trimming left V 4 bases short and J 8 bases short, with 3 bases between. The CDR3 contains 10 residues. The germline V gene has CDR1 MDHEN and CDR2 SYDVKM. For the CDR3, the DNA is TGTGCCAGCAGTTCGGACATTCAGTACTTC. Protein: CASSSDIQYF.

This clone was observed a handful of times. This chain joins TRBV29-1 and TRBJ2-1; 7 nucleotides match TRBD1. Trimming took 7 bases from V and 1 from J; bases not matched to a gene: 7. CDR1 SQVTM and CDR2 ANQGSEA come from the germline V gene. The CDR3 has 14 amino acids. The CDR3 DNA reads as TGCAGCGCCGTCCGGGACAGATCCTACAATGAGCAGTTCTTC. Protein: CSAVRDRSYNEQFF.

The rearrangement uses TRBV18 and TRBJ2-3; 8 bases agree with TRBD1. The CDR3 has 15 amino acids. The junction had 7 bases not matched to a gene; V was cut back by 3 bases and J by 5 bases. Germline assignment: CDR1 KGHSH and CDR2 LQKENI. CDR3 in DNA: TGTGCCAGCTCACCCGGTGGTACAGGGGGAGATACGCAGTATTTT. Its protein is CASSPGGTGGDTQYF.

This clone appeared a few times. CDR3 nucleotides: TGTGCCAGTAGTACCAGGACTAGCGGGATTCGGTCGAACATTCAGTACTTC. It codes for CASSTRTSGIRSNIQYF. The chain uses TRBV19 and TRBJ2-4; 12 bases map to TRBD2. CDR3 length equals 17 residues. From germline, CDR1 is LNHDA and CDR2 SQIVND (reference sequence). V trimming: 4 bases; J trimming: 7 bases; junction bases outside the gene matches: 11.

This clone was observed a few times. The V call is TRBV30, the J call TRBJ2-7; 8 positions agree with TRBD1. The germline gives CDR1 GTSNPN, CDR2 SVGIG (reference sequence). Unmatched junction bases numbered 15, after V lost 8 bases and J lost 6 bases. The CDR3 is made up of 14 amino acids. The CDR3 coding sequence is TGTGCCGGGGGACGGACAGGGACCCTCTCCGAGCAGTACTTC. It specifies CAGGRTGTLSEQYF.

As regards this clone: Other DNA sequences in this specimen translate into the identical CDR3. The chain is built from TRBV18 and TRBJ2-7; weak D call: TRBD1 (5 bases). This CDR3 has 12 residues. The V gene lost 3 bases and the J gene lost 5 bases, with 8 bases spanning the gap. Per germline, CDR1 KGHSH and CDR2 LQKENI. The CDR3 nucleotides read TGTGCCAGCTCACCCGGCAGGGACGAGCAGTACTTC. Its protein is CASSPGRDEQYF.

As to this clone: This CDR3 is missing its conserved last phenylalanine or tryptophan, likely due to a read error. The chain carries TRBV29-1 and TRBJ1-1, with D unclear. V lost 7 bases and J lost 10, with 16 bases in between. Per the germline V gene, CDR1 is SQVTM and CDR2 is ANQGSEA. The CDR3 length is 11 residues. Here the CDR3 DNA reads TGCAGCGGTCGATTTGGCTCCGTAGCTTTCTCT. Its protein product is CSGRFGSVAFS.

This clone was seen only a few times. The chain employs TRBV5-1 and TRBJ2-1, with 8 bases lining up with TRBD2. V lost 2 bases and J lost 3; bases outside the gene matches: 7. The CDR3 contains 16 residues. The V gene's germline CDR1 is SGHRS and CDR2 YFSETQ. CDR3 in amino acids: CASSFLQREIYNEQFF. Written as DNA, the CDR3 is TGCGCCAGCAGCTTTTTACAGCGGGAGATCTACAATGAGCAGTTCTTC.

CDR3 residues: CASSPGLGGFYEQYF. Here the CDR3 DNA reads TGTGCCAGCAGCCCGGGACTAGGAGGTTTCTACGAGCAGTACTTC. The gene calls are TRBV7-9 and TRBJ2-7, with 8 nucleotides matching TRBD2. After removal of 5 bases from V and 3 bases from J, the junction contained 9 bases not matched to a gene. The CDR3 consists of 15 residues. Per germline, CDR1 SEHNR and CDR2 FQNEAQ (reference sequence).

V gene TRBV4-1 combines with J gene TRBJ2-1; D gene ambiguous. Trimming removed 1 base at V and 7 bases at J, with 11 bases between. This CDR3 contains 14 residues. In germline, CDR1 is MGHRA, CDR2 YSYEKL. The CDR3 here is CASSQALLWNEQFF. CDR3 sequence (DNA): TGCGCCAGCAGCCAAGCCCTACTTTGGAATGAGCAGTTCTTC.

The chain couples TRBV5-1 to TRBJ2-1; a weak D match, TRBD2 (5 bases). CDR3 size: 12 residues. V lost 0 bases, J lost 10 bases, and 8 bases lay in between. Per the germline V gene, CDR1 is SGHRS and CDR2 is YFSETQ. CDR3 amino acids: CASSLEGSEQFF. CDR3 in DNA: TGCGCCAGCAGCTTGGAAGGGAGCGAGCAGTTCTTC.

The chain employs TRBV6-5 and TRBJ2-3, with a weak D call TRBD2 (6 bases). CDR3 length: 13 amino acids. Germline CDR1 and CDR2: MNHEY and SVGAGI. V lost 5 bases to trimming and J lost 5 bases, with 11 bases between them. The CDR3 DNA reads TGTGCCAGCAGTCCCCCGGGGGTAGATACGCAGTATTTT. This encodes CASSPPGVDTQYF.

Comments on this clone: Other DNA sequences of this sample code for an identical CDR3. The chain carries TRBV28 and TRBJ2-1, with no clear D. V lost 3 bases and J 5 bases, leaving 8 bases between the germline ends. The CDR3 contains 13 residues. CDR1 and CDR2 from the germline V gene are MDHEN and SYDVKM. CDR3 region: CASSLPRNNEQFF. The DNA for the CDR3 is TGTGCCAGCAGTTTGCCTAGGAACAATGAGCAGTTCTTC.

This sequence joins TRBV25-1 and TRBJ2-7, with TRBD2 as a possible D gene (6 bases). The V gene's germline CDR1 is MGHDK and CDR2 SYGVNS. This CDR3 contains 12 residues. This chain's CDR3 is CPPGARDYEQYF. For the CDR3, the DNA is TGTCCCCCGGGAGCGAGGGACTACGAGCAGTACTTC.

In this sample, this clone turned up a few times. The chain links TRBV29-1 to TRBJ2-3; 7 positions match TRBD2. CDR3 length equals 13 residues. Germline CDR1 reads SQVTM; CDR2 reads ANQGSEA. V gave up 6 bases and J gave up 2 bases; unmatched junction bases: 5. CDR3 protein: CSVAGGFTDTQYF. The CDR3 nucleotides are TGCAGCGTCGCCGGGGGGTTCACAGATACGCAGTATTTT.

The chain couples TRBV5-4 to TRBJ1-4; D gene unclear. CDR3 size: 14 residues. Trimming shortened V by 0 bases and J by 3 bases, and 6 bases separated the two germline ends. Germline CDR1 is SGHNT and CDR2 is YYREEE (reference sequence). The CDR3 reads CASSLGTANEKLFF. The CDR3 coding sequence is TGTGCCAGCAGCTTGGGCACAGCTAATGAAAAACTGTTTTTT.

V gene TRBV18 combines with J gene TRBJ2-1; possibly TRBD2 for D (6 bases). Trimming left V 0 bases short and J 8 bases short, with 14 bases between. The CDR3 runs to 15 residues. The germline gives CDR1 KGHSH, CDR2 LQKENI. DNA for the CDR3: TGTGCCAGCTCACCACCGACTAGTCGGGTTCATGAGCAGTTCTTC. It encodes CASSPPTSRVHEQFF. Supplemented by reference TRBV18 and TRBJ2-1, the full variable domain reads NAGVMQNPRHLVRRRGQEARLRCSPMKGHSHVYWYRQLPEEGLKFMVYLQKENIIDESGMPKERFSAEFPKEGPSILRIQQVVRGDSAAYFCASSPPTSRVHEQFFGPGTRLTVL.

CDR3 in amino acids: CASSLTSGRVLDTDTQYF. The CDR3 DNA reads TGTGCCAGCAGTTTAACTAGCGGGAGGGTACTGGACACAGATACGCAGTATTTT. V usage is TRBV28 and J usage is TRBJ2-3; 13 nucleotides line up with TRBD2. The length of the CDR3 is 18 residues. The J segment lost 2 bases and the V segment lost 2 bases, leaving 7 bases of the junction unmatched. Germline values: CDR1 MDHEN, CDR2 SYDVKM.

The rearrangement links TRBV5-1 to TRBJ1-5; D is perhaps TRBD1 (6 bases). V dropped 4 bases and J dropped 3 bases, with 20 bases sitting between them. The V gene's germline CDR1 is SGHRS and CDR2 YFSETQ. The CDR3 consists of 17 residues. CDR3: CASSLEPGQTYNQPQHF. The CDR3, as DNA: TGCGCCAGCAGCCTAGAACCCGGACAGACCTACAATCAGCCCCAGCATTTT.

The chain recombines TRBV4-3 with TRBJ2-1, with D tentatively TRBD2 (5 bases). Trimming removed 0 bases from V and 4 bases from J, with 16 bases in between. CDR3 length equals 17 residues. Germline V lookup: CDR1 LGHNA, CDR2 YSLEER. The CDR3 nucleotides read TGCGCCAGCAGCCAAGACGCCCTAGCCCTAGGTTACAATGAGCAGTTCTTC. It is translated as CASSQDALALGYNEQFF.

In this sample, this clone turned up a few times. This chain links TRBV7-9 with TRBJ2-6, with TRBD2 matching over 12 bases. V gave up 2 bases and J gave up 2 bases; unmatched junction bases: 7. Per the germline V gene, CDR1 is SEHNR and CDR2 is FQNEAQ (reference sequence). The CDR3 totals 19 residues. CDR3 amino acids: CASSLSAGLAGPGANVLTF. CDR3 DNA: TGTGCCAGCAGCTTATCAGCGGGACTAGCGGGCCCTGGGGCCAACGTCCTGACTTTC. The entire variable domain, with the rest obtained from reference TRBV7-9 and TRBJ2-6, is as follows: DTGVSQNPRHKITKRGQNVTFRCDPISEHNRLYWYRQTLGQGPEFLTYFQNEAQLEKSRLLSDRFSAERPKGSFSTLEIQRTEQGDSAMYLCASSLSAGLAGPGANVLTFGAGSRLTVL.

As for this clone: The same CDR3 is also encoded by other DNA sequences in this sample. The chain is built from TRBV7-9 and TRBJ2-1; D ambiguous. This CDR3 region has 11 residues. The germline V gene encodes CDR1 SEHNR and CDR2 FQNEAQ (reference sequence). Trimming shortened V by 1 base and J by 9 bases, and 4 bases separated the two germline ends. This chain's CDR3 is CASSLDSEQFF. CDR3 DNA sequence: TGTGCCAGCAGCTTAGATAGTGAGCAGTTCTTC.

This sequence joins TRBV28 and TRBJ1-2; 9 nucleotides match TRBD1. The V and J ends lost 7 bases and 7 bases, in that order; junction bases with no gene match: 4. The CDR3 runs to 12 residues. Germline CDR1 is MDHEN and CDR2 is SYDVKM. The CDR3 sequence is CASNSQGAGYTF. The DNA for the CDR3 is TGTGCCAGCAACTCACAGGGGGCTGGCTACACCTTC.

V usage is TRBV18 and J usage is TRBJ1-2; possibly TRBD1 for D (5 bases). Germline assignment: CDR1 KGHSH and CDR2 LQKENI. V gave up 6 bases and J gave up 4 bases, with 12 bases separating them. The CDR3 has 13 amino acids. CDR3 in amino acids: CASSQAGGYGYTF. The CDR3 coding sequence is TGTGCCAGCTCCCAGGCCGGGGGCTATGGCTACACCTTC.

This clone was picked up a small number of times. The rearrangement uses TRBV27 and TRBJ1-1; D gene unclear. The germline gives CDR1 MNHEY, CDR2 SMNVEV (reference sequence). The CDR3 runs to 13 residues. The V and J ends lost 5 bases and 0 bases respectively, with 7 bases between them. The CDR3 DNA is TGTGCCAGCAGTCCTTCAGTGAACACTGAAGCTTTCTTT. It codes for CASSPSVNTEAFF.